One T cell receptor beta chain is described in this entry. The antigen is not known. Semi-nested PCR with Nested Universal Primer A followed constant-region reverse priming of full-length variable regions. TCRdb processed the 5' RACE reads anew with MiXCR; each CDR3 protein has one entry. The sample contains just over 60,000 distinct CDR3 sequences, around 30% of which appear only once. Purified naive CD4+ T cells were depleted of CD25+ Tregs. Study-level findings and limits: Tumor Treg TCRs overlapped most with tumor naive CD4+ cells.

V lost 5 bases to trimming and J lost 2 bases; unmatched junction nucleotides: 11. Germline-derived CDR1 and CDR2 are SGHTA and FQGNSA. CDR3 length: 18 amino acids. Material: tumor-infiltrating naive CD4+ T cells sorted from the breast tumor. As for subset: naive CD4+ T cells, CD4+CD45RA+CD25-. This chain joins TRBV7-2 and TRBJ2-5, with 13 nucleotides matching TRBD2. This clonotype was sampled from a female donor with breast cancer. The CDR3 DNA reads as TGTGCCAGCAGCCCCCCGCCGGGGACTAGCGGGATACAAGAGACCCAGTACTTC. It translates to CASSPPPGTSGIQETQYF. Using reference TRBV7-2 and TRBJ2-5 for the parts outside the CDR3, the full variable domain is GAGVSQSPSNKVTEKGKDVELRCDPISGHTALYWYRQSLGQGLEFLIYFQGNSAPDKSGLPSDRFSAERTGGSVSTLTIQRTQQEDSAVYLCASSPPPGTSGIQETQYFGPGTRLLVL.